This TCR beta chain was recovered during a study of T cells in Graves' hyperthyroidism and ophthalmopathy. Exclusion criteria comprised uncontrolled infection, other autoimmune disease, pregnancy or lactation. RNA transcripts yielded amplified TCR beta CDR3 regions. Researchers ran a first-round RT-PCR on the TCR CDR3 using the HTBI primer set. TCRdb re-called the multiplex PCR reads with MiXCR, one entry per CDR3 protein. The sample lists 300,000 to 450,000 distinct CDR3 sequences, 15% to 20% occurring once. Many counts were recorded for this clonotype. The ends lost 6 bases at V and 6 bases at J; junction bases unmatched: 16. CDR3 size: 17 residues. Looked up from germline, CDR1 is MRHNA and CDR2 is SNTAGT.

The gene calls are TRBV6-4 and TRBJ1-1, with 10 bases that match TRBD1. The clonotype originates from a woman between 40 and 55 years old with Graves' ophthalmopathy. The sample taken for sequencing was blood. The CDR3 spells CASSMDRGLPFISEAFF. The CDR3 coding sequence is TGTGCCAGCAGCATGGACAGGGGGTTACCTTTTATCTCTGAAGCTTTCTTT.